This entry is about one T cell receptor (beta chain). Its antigen is currently unknown. This sample stems from a study of lymphopenia after photon versus proton radiotherapy. Study-level points and caveats: Post-nadir TCR diversity decline inversely tracked overall survival among those who died. Relative stability marked proton patients; photon patients lost diversity and naive cells. Post-nadir diversity loss with photons came from oligoclonal expansion, particularly CD8+ Temra cells.

Sequencing used immunoSEQ multiplex PCR; TCRdb keeps in-frame clones, though not all of them. The data contain some 28,000 clones, roughly four fifths of them singletons. The V gene lost 8 bases and the J gene lost 5 bases, with 18 bases spanning the gap. The CDR3 length is 14 residues. Germline V gene data show CDR1 as SNHLY and CDR2 as FYNNEI. The TCR comes from a man aged 50-60 years with gastric cancer. V is TRBV2 and J is TRBJ2-5; D may be TRBD1 (6 bases). The source was peripheral blood, collected from a patient treated with photon-based radiotherapy. The CDR3 DNA reads TGTGCCAGCGAAGTGGGGGCAGCTCTCGAGACCCAGTACTTC. This encodes CASEVGAALETQYF. The full variable domain, with the rest looked up from reference TRBV2 and TRBJ2-5, is EPEVTQTPSHQVTQMGQEVILRCVPISNHLYFYWYRQILGQKVEFLVSFYNNEISEKSEIFDDQFSVERPDGSNFTLKIRSTKLEDSAMYFCASEVGAALETQYFGPGTRLLVL.